Each of the 26 T cell receptor beta chains below was sequenced from the same sample in a study of T cell changes during pregnancy in multiple sclerosis. Assay used: immunoSEQ multiplex PCR; TCRdb lists only in-frame clones, some missing. Counted here are about 67,000 clones, approximately 90% occurring once; the ten biggest clones make up under 1.5%. The sample in question was peripheral blood, obtained in the second trimester of pregnancy. Receptors originate from a female donor with multiple sclerosis, enrolled in a pregnancy study.

This chain uses TRBV29-1 with TRBJ1-1, with 8 bases lining up with TRBD1. CDR3 size: 12 residues. V trimming: 7 bases; J trimming: 6 bases; junction bases outside the gene matches: 7. Germline V gene sequence: CDR1 SQVTM, CDR2 ANQGSEA. This chain's CDR3 is CSAPDRGSEAFF. The CDR3, as DNA: TGCAGCGCACCCGACAGGGGTTCTGAAGCTTTCTTT.

CDR3 in DNA: TGTGCCAGCAGCTCGCGCCGGGGGGGCGGCACAGATACGCAGTATTTT. This sequence encodes CASSSRRGGGTDTQYF. The chain recombines TRBV7-3 with TRBJ2-3; the match to TRBD2 covers 8 bases. The CDR3 is 16 amino acids. CDR1 is SGHTA and CDR2 is FQGTGA in the germline V gene. The J segment lost 1 base and the V segment lost 4 bases, leaving 7 bases of the junction unmatched. Full variable domain (rest looked up from reference TRBV7-3 and TRBJ2-3): GAGVSQTPSNKVTEKGKYVELRCDPISGHTALYWYRQSLGQGPEFLIYFQGTGAADDSGLPNDRFFAVRPEGSVSTLKIQRTERGDSAVYLCASSSRRGGGTDTQYFGPGTRLTVL.

The DNA of the CDR3 is TGTGCCAGCAGTGGGCAGGGGTCGAATCAGCCCCAGCATTTT. Translated: CASSGQGSNQPQHF. The chain combines TRBV2 with TRBJ1-5; TRBD1 is a possible D gene (6 bases). V shed 4 bases and J shed 4 bases, with 11 bases lying between them. In germline, CDR1 is SNHLY, CDR2 FYNNEI. The CDR3 covers 14 residues.

This clone was seen once. The chain combines TRBV13 with TRBJ2-5; TRBD1 matches at 7 bases. The germline V gene has CDR1 PRHDT and CDR2 FYEKMQ (reference sequence). V lost 5 bases to trimming and J lost 1 base; unmatched junction nucleotides: 4. The CDR3 contains 14 residues. CDR3 DNA sequence: TGTGCCAGCAGCCCCTGGGACAGCCAAGAGACCCAGTACTTC. It encodes CASSPWDSQETQYF.

Notes on this clone: At the DNA level, this CDR3 is encoded by other sequences in the same sample as well. This chain uses TRBV29-1 with TRBJ1-1; the match to TRBD1 covers 7 bases. Trimming cost V 6 bases and J 4 bases; bases outside gene matches: 5. The germline gives CDR1 SQVTM, CDR2 ANQGSEA. This CDR3 is 12 amino acids long. CDR3 in amino acids: CSVEYRGTEAFF. The CDR3 DNA sequence: TGCAGCGTGGAATACAGGGGCACTGAAGCTTTCTTT. Drawing the rest from reference TRBV29-1 and TRBJ1-1, the complete variable domain is SAVISQKPSRDICQRGTSLTIQCQVDSQVTMMFWYRQQPGQSLTLIATANQGSEATYESGFVIDKFPISRPNLTFSTLTVSNMSPEDSSIYLCSVEYRGTEAFFGQGTRLTVV.

The chain couples TRBV2 to TRBJ2-7; TRBD1 agrees at 9 bases. The germline V gene encodes CDR1 SNHLY and CDR2 FYNNEI. J lost 5 bases, V lost 1 base, and 9 bases had no gene match. This CDR3 has 16 amino acids. The CDR3 DNA follows: TGTGCCAGCAGTGAAGAAGGATGGACAGGGGCCAACGAGCAGTACTTC. It specifies CASSEEGWTGANEQYF.

The chain is built from TRBV30 and TRBJ1-5; D unclear. Germline-derived CDR1 and CDR2 are GTSNPN and SVGIG (reference sequence). This CDR3 has 14 residues. Trimming left V 0 bases short and J 5 bases short, with 11 bases between. The CDR3 nucleotides read TGTGCCTGGAGTGTCCCCGGAGGGCATCAGCCCCAGCATTTT. Translation: CAWSVPGGHQPQHF.

The V gene is TRBV6-5, the J gene TRBJ1-6, with 8 bases matching TRBD1. J gave up 10 bases and V 4 bases, and 6 bases lay outside the gene matches. CDR3 length: 14 residues. CDR1 and CDR2 from the germline V gene are MNHEY and SVGAGI. In DNA form, the CDR3 reads TGTGCCAGCAGTTCGGACAGGGAGGTGTCACCCCTCCACTTT. Translated: CASSSDREVSPLHF.

This clone appeared a single time. This chain joins TRBV14 and TRBJ2-6; 9 nucleotides align to TRBD1. V trimming: 1 base; J trimming: 3 bases; junction bases outside the gene matches: 16. The CDR3 is 21 amino acids. Germline lookup yields CDR1 SGHDN and CDR2 FVKESK. The CDR3 spells CASSQVRERDRVLGGANVLTF. Written as DNA, the CDR3 is TGTGCCAGCAGCCAAGTTCGTGAGCGGGACAGGGTTTTAGGTGGGGCCAACGTCCTGACTTTC. Using reference TRBV14 and TRBJ2-6 for the parts outside the CDR3, the full variable domain is EAGVTQFPSHSVIEKGQTVTLRCDPISGHDNLYWYRRVMGKEIKFLLHFVKESKQDESGMPNNRFLAERTGGTYSTLKVQPAELEDSGVYFCASSQVRERDRVLGGANVLTFGAGSRLTVL.

The chain uses TRBV10-2 and TRBJ1-5, with D possibly TRBD1 on 5 matching bases. The CDR3 has 20 amino acids. CDR1 is WSHSY and CDR2 is SAAADI in the germline V gene. V shed 7 bases and J shed 0 bases, with 28 bases lying between them. The CDR3 region is CASKEGGPGRIGRSNQPQHF. The CDR3 nucleotides read TGCGCCAGCAAGGAGGGAGGTCCAGGGAGGATTGGTCGTAGCAATCAGCCCCAGCATTTT.

The chain uses TRBV12-5 and TRBJ2-1; TRBD1 agrees at 9 bases. Trimming at V came to 5 bases and at J to 6 bases, leaving 5 bases not matched to a gene. This CDR3 has 14 residues. The V gene's germline CDR1 is LGHNT and CDR2 FRNRAP. CDR3 in amino acids: CASGEGQGLNEQFF. CDR3 DNA: TGTGCTAGTGGTGAGGGACAGGGCCTCAATGAGCAGTTCTTC.

V usage is TRBV5-1 and J usage is TRBJ1-5, with D uncertain. Trimming removed 0 bases at V and 3 bases at J, with 10 bases between. In germline, CDR1 is SGHRS, CDR2 YFSETQ. This CDR3 comprises 15 residues. The CDR3 DNA reads TGCGCCAGCAGCTTGGGGGCAGGTGACAATCAGCCCCAGCATTTT. Protein sequence: CASSLGAGDNQPQHF.

This clone was counted between two and nine times. V is TRBV1 and J is TRBJ1-1. TRBV1 is a pseudogene locus. The CDR3 has 12 residues. In DNA form, the CDR3 reads TGCACCAGCCTACTAACCGTTTCCGAAGCTTTCTTT. Protein product: CTSLLTVSEAFF.

CDR3 residues: CASSYSRTGLTGELFF. The CDR3 coding sequence is TGTGCCAGCAGTTACTCGCGGACAGGACTCACCGGGGAGCTGTTTTTT. This chain joins TRBV6-5 and TRBJ2-2, with 7 bases aligning to TRBD1. There are 16 residues in the CDR3. Germline-derived CDR1 and CDR2 are MNHEY and SVGAGI. Trimming took 0 bases from V and 4 from J; bases not matched to a gene: 5.

The chain is built from TRBV27 and TRBJ2-1; 8 nucleotides align to TRBD2. Per germline, CDR1 MNHEY and CDR2 SMNVEV (reference sequence). V was pared by 0 bases and J by 2 bases, with 0 bases of the junction left unmatched. The CDR3 has 15 residues. DNA of the CDR3: TGTGCCAGCAGTTTATCTAGCGGGGCCTACAATGAGCAGTTCTTC. This sequence encodes CASSLSSGAYNEQFF.

The chain employs TRBV5-1 and TRBJ1-4, with unresolved D. Germline V gives CDR1 SGHRS, CDR2 YFSETQ. The CDR3 runs 15 residues. V was pared by 5 bases and J by 0 bases, with 11 bases between. CDR3 loop: CASRTAVATNEKLFF. CDR3 in DNA: TGCGCCAGCAGGACGGCGGTTGCAACTAATGAAAAACTGTTTTTT.

V is TRBV9 and J is TRBJ2-2; 12 bases line up with TRBD1. With V trimmed by 4 bases and J by 3 bases, 7 bases remained unmatched. There are 17 residues in the CDR3. The germline gives CDR1 SGDLS, CDR2 YYNGEE. CDR3 sequence reads: CASSTSGTGGDTGELFF. The CDR3, as DNA: TGTGCCAGCAGCACCTCCGGGACAGGGGGCGACACCGGGGAGCTGTTTTTT.

The chain recombines TRBV5-1 with TRBJ2-1; perhaps TRBD1 as D (6 bases). Between the trimmed V and J ends, which lost 0 bases and 9 bases, there was a span of 7 bases. This CDR3 has 12 amino acids. CDR1 and CDR2 (germline): SGHRS, YFSETQ. The CDR3: CASSLEDSEQFF. The DNA of the CDR3 is TGCGCCAGCAGCTTGGAGGACAGTGAGCAGTTCTTC.

The chain couples TRBV7-9 to TRBJ1-2, with D uncertain. Germline V CDR1 and CDR2: SEHNR, FQNEAQ (reference sequence). The CDR3 has 12 amino acids. Between the trimmed V and J ends, which lost 1 base and 7 bases, there was a span of 7 bases. The CDR3 region is CASSLESFGYTF. The CDR3 nucleotides read TGTGCCAGCAGCTTAGAATCCTTTGGCTACACCTTC.

This clone was seen a single time. The chain uses TRBV6-4 and TRBJ1-5, with D tentatively TRBD1 (5 bases). The CDR3 extends over 19 amino acids. Trimming stripped 2 bases from V and 1 base from J, with 21 bases between. Germline V lookup: CDR1 MRHNA, CDR2 SNTAGT. The CDR3 protein is CASSDNGPKNRGSNQPQHF. CDR3 DNA: TGTGCCAGCAGTGACAACGGGCCGAAAAACCGGGGGAGCAATCAGCCCCAGCATTTT.

This chain's CDR3 is CAWTFTGGGYGYTF. CDR3 DNA sequence: TGTGCCTGGACCTTTACAGGGGGCGGCTATGGCTACACCTTC. The chain has TRBV30 and TRBJ1-2; 9 bases line up with TRBD1. V was pared by 4 bases and J by 4 bases, with 7 bases of the junction left unmatched. Germline V CDR1 and CDR2: GTSNPN, SVGIG (reference sequence). The CDR3 has 14 residues.

This chain uses TRBV27 with TRBJ2-1, with a possible D match to TRBD1 (6 bases). Germline CDR1 is MNHEY and CDR2 is SMNVEV (reference sequence). Trimming shortened V by 8 bases and J by 9 bases, and 20 bases separated the two germline ends. CDR3 length equals 14 residues. The CDR3 DNA follows: TGTGCCAGCCACAAGACAGGCTTGTTTGTTGAGCAGTTCTTC. Its translation is CASHKTGLFVEQFF.

The chain links TRBV6-5 to TRBJ2-7; a weak D match, TRBD2 (6 bases). The V gene lost 4 bases and the J gene lost 3 bases, with 16 bases spanning the gap. Germline V gene data show CDR1 as MNHEY and CDR2 as SVGAGI. CDR3 length: 15 residues. CDR3 bases: TGTGCCAGCAGTTCCTCGTACGGGGGACTCTACGAGCAGTACTTC. This translates into CASSSSYGGLYEQYF.

This clone came up a few times. CDR3 DNA sequence: TGTGCCAGCAGCTTAGATTACAGGGCCACTGAAGCTTTCTTT. Translating it yields CASSLDYRATEAFF. The chain has TRBV7-6 and TRBJ1-1; D possibly corresponds to TRBD1 (6 bases). V was pared by 1 base and J by 4 bases, with 10 bases between. This CDR3 has 14 amino acids. The V gene's germline CDR1 is SGHVS and CDR2 FNYEAQ.

The chain couples TRBV5-8 to TRBJ2-1, with 10 bases matching TRBD2. Trimming cost V 4 bases and J 5 bases; bases outside gene matches: 9. Germline V gene lookup returns CDR1 SGHTS and CDR2 YDEGEE. The CDR3 loop spans 16 amino acids. CDR3 nucleotides: TGTGCCAGCAGCCCAACTCTAGCGGGAGTTCACAATGAGCAGTTCTTC. Residues: CASSPTLAGVHNEQFF.

The CDR3 region has the DNA TGTGCCAGCAGCTTCGGACAGGACACTGAAGCTTTCTTT. It yields the protein CASSFGQDTEAFF. The V and J genes are TRBV6-1 and TRBJ1-1, with 7 bases aligning to TRBD1. From germline, CDR1 is MNHNS and CDR2 SASEGT. The V segment lost 6 bases and the J segment 3 bases; nucleotides outside the gene matches: 4. This CDR3 contains 13 residues.